This T cell receptor beta chain appears in the sequencing data of a study of blood T cells in healthy people across ages. Study outcomes and limitations: TCR beta diversity correlated strongly with naive T cell percentage.

A J-beta primer mix and a sample-barcoded 5' primer were used in a second PCR of roughly 6 to 11 cycles. Every sample gave at least 2.5 million paired-end reads containing CDR3. One entry per CDR3 protein results from TCRdb running MiXCR on the 5' RACE reads. The profile shows 1.6 million or so distinct CDR3 sequences, roughly 32% of them singletons. This clonotype was seen more than once but under ten times. The antigen is undetermined. Germline V gene sequence: CDR1 SGHTA, CDR2 FQGTGA. Losses at the gene ends were 1 base for V and 5 bases for J; bases not matched to a gene: 6. This CDR3 has 16 residues.

The chain links TRBV7-3 to TRBJ2-3, with TRBD2 matching over 10 bases. Sequencing was done on a sample of blood. The sequence came from a woman aged 25 to 39 in good health. In DNA form, the CDR3 reads TGTGCCAGCAGCTTAAAGAGCGGGGGGGCCATAGATACGCAGTATTTT. It encodes CASSLKSGGAIDTQYF.